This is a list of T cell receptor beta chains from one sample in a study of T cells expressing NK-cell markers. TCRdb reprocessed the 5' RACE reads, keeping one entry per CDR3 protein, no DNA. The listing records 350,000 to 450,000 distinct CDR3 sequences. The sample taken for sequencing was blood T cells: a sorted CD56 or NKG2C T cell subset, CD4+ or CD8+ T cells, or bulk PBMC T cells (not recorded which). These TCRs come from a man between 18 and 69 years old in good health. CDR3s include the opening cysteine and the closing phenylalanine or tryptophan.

CDR3aa: CASSEAGYFSEAFF
v_gene: TRBV6-1
j_gene: TRBJ1-1

CDR3aa: CASSVGGGATTETQYF
v_gene: TRBV9
j_gene: TRBJ2-5

CDR3aa: CASSESGTGRNYGYTF
v_gene: TRBV25-1
j_gene: TRBJ1-2

CDR3aa: CASSFTNLYNEQFF
v_gene: TRBV28
j_gene: TRBJ2-1

CDR3aa: CSAGDRLSNQPQHF
v_gene: TRBV20-1
j_gene: TRBJ1-5

CDR3aa: CASSEPGLVLAGVDTQYF
v_gene: TRBV6-1
j_gene: TRBJ2-3

CDR3aa: CASRGTFYGINEQFF
v_gene: TRBV27
j_gene: TRBJ2-1

CDR3aa: CSAHRPEAEKLFF
v_gene: TRBV20-1
j_gene: TRBJ1-4

CDR3aa: CASSAYPEAFF
v_gene: TRBV6-1
j_gene: TRBJ1-1

CDR3aa: CASSLGRDPWTGELFF
v_gene: TRBV7-9
j_gene: TRBJ2-2

CDR3aa: CASSLDSRSTDSGELFF
v_gene: TRBV5-4
j_gene: TRBJ2-2

CDR3aa: CASSLNRIGEQFF
v_gene: TRBV7-2
j_gene: TRBJ2-1

CDR3aa: CASLMGGPRGNEQFF
v_gene: TRBV28
j_gene: TRBJ2-1

CDR3aa: CASSLRAGQTGSNYTF
v_gene: TRBV12-3/TRBV12-4
j_gene: TRBJ1-2

CDR3aa: CASSLVGGFGNQPQHF
v_gene: TRBV12-3/TRBV12-4
j_gene: TRBJ1-5

CDR3aa: CASSLGVYGYTF
v_gene: TRBV3-1
j_gene: TRBJ1-2

CDR3aa: CSARKPGQGNTGELFF
v_gene: TRBV20-1
j_gene: TRBJ2-2

CDR3aa: CASSQAGRAGGQVFF
v_gene: TRBV4-1
j_gene: TRBJ2-1

CDR3aa: CAWGLGSLTQYF
v_gene: TRBV30
j_gene: TRBJ2-3